This TCR beta chain stems from a study of radiation and T cells in renal cell carcinoma. Study overall: Nephrectomy followed 15 Gy stereotactic body radiation by 4 weeks.

Study-wide points: Baseline intratumoral clonotype presence is unknown without pretreatment biopsies.

Only in-frame clones appear in the TCRdb table, and some are missing; sequencing was by immunoSEQ multiplex PCR. Here the sample spans roughly 130,000 clones, 88% being singletons. This clone has only one observation. Its antigen is unknown. Documented time point: blood 2 weeks post-SBRT. Treatment reported: 15 Gy SBRT to primary tumor, nephrectomy 4 weeks later. Radiation-treated patients gave blood at baseline, week 2 and week 4. V was shortened by 0 bases and J by 0 bases, with 11 bases between the two germline ends. The CDR3 contains 16 residues. Germline V gene lookup returns CDR1 MNHEY and CDR2 SVGAGI.

Sequencing used blood, obtained from a patient whose treatment included radiotherapy and nephrectomy. This sequence originates from an older woman with renal cell carcinoma. The chain has TRBV6-5 and TRBJ1-2; TRBD1 might be the D (5 bases). The CDR3 region is CASSYSSQAPNYGYTF. The CDR3 DNA reads as TGTGCCAGCAGTTACTCATCACAGGCCCCTAACTATGGCTACACCTTC.